A single sample gave rise to the 9 T cell receptor beta chains below, sequenced in a study of blood T cell repertoires in COVID-19. Here immunoSEQ multiplex PCR was the method, and the copy in TCRdb shows in-frame clones only, minus some. In the table there are some 240,000 clones, around 87% of which are singletons. Sample: peripheral blood. All receptors derive from a man in his 60s who had recovered from COVID-19.

This clone was observed once. The chain couples TRBV7-9 to TRBJ1-4; D might be TRBD1 (5 bases). Trimming removed 5 bases at V and 6 bases at J, with 16 bases between. The CDR3 loop spans 15 amino acids. Germline V gene lookup returns CDR1 SEHNR and CDR2 FQNEAQ (reference sequence). CDR3 nucleotides: TGTGCCAGCAGCCACCAGGGTTCAGATCATGAAAAACTGTTTTTT. Its protein is CASSHQGSDHEKLFF.

V gene TRBV4-1 combines with J gene TRBJ2-2, with D perhaps matching TRBD2 (6 bases). Germline V gene lookup returns CDR1 MGHRA and CDR2 YSYEKL. The CDR3 has 15 residues. Trimming took 0 bases from V and 5 from J, leaving 10 bases between them. This chain's CDR3 is CASSQDGSGTGELFF. Here the CDR3 DNA reads TGCGCCAGCAGCCAAGATGGGAGCGGGACCGGGGAGCTGTTTTTT.

The chain employs TRBV19 and TRBJ2-1; D might be TRBD1 (6 bases). V lost 3 bases and J lost 1, with 13 bases in between. The CDR3 extends over 16 amino acids. The germline V gene has CDR1 LNHDA and CDR2 SQIVND (reference sequence). In nucleotides, the CDR3 is TGTGCCAGTAGTATTCCAGGGGCCGAGTCCTACAATGAGCAGTTCTTC. It yields the protein CASSIPGAESYNEQFF.

The chain is built from TRBV12-3 or TRBV12-4 and TRBJ1-2, with D perhaps TRBD1 (6 bases). The V gene lost 5 bases and the J gene lost 10 bases, with 17 bases spanning the gap. This CDR3 has 13 residues. CDR3: CASSKSNRADYTF. The CDR3, as DNA: TGTGCCAGCAGTAAATCGAACAGGGCCGACTACACCTTC.

The chain employs TRBV10-3 and TRBJ1-3; 9 positions agree with TRBD1. The ends lost 7 bases at V and 3 bases at J; junction bases unmatched: 10. This CDR3 contains 16 residues. Germline loops: CDR1 ENHRY, CDR2 SYGVKD. Written as DNA, the CDR3 is TGTGCCATCAAATCCCAACAGGGGGCGGATGGAAACACCATATATTTT. It encodes CAIKSQQGADGNTIYF.

The chain carries TRBV5-1 and TRBJ1-1, with D unresolved. Germline loops: CDR1 SGHRS, CDR2 YFSETQ. The CDR3 consists of 13 residues. V was clipped by 4 bases and J by 1 base, with 8 bases between them. CDR3 nucleotides: TGCGCCAGCAGCCCTCGACAGAACACTGAAGCTTTCTTT. Translating gives CASSPRQNTEAFF.

This chain links TRBV6-5 with TRBJ1-2, with 7 bases aligning to TRBD1. V lost 4 bases and J lost 4; bases outside the gene matches: 3. In germline, CDR1 is MNHEY, CDR2 SVGAGI. There are 13 residues in the CDR3. CDR3 DNA: TGTGCCAGCAGTTCAGGGGGGCTCTATGGCTACACCTTC. Translated, it gives CASSSGGLYGYTF.

The J gene is TRBJ1-1, the V gene TRBV28; D gene unclear. Germline-derived CDR1 and CDR2 are MDHEN and SYDVKM. With 4 bases removed from V and 3 bases from J, the gap between germline ends came to 21 bases. The CDR3 is made up of 17 amino acids. For the CDR3, the DNA is TGTGCCAGCAGTTCCCCCATCCGGGAGGCGAGTTACACTGAAGCTTTCTTT. It specifies CASSSPIREASYTEAFF.

This rearrangement joins TRBV6-5 to TRBJ2-1; D may be TRBD1 (6 bases). Germline values: CDR1 MNHEY, CDR2 SVGAGI. V lost 2 bases and J lost 5, with 13 bases in between. The CDR3 length is 15 residues. The CDR3 DNA reads as TGTGCCAGCAGTTACACGCCGACAGGACACAATGAGCAGTTCTTC. The encoded protein is CASSYTPTGHNEQFF.